This passage covers 24 T cell receptor beta chains from one sample sequenced in a study of T cell responses to AZD1222 COVID-19 vaccine. Measured with immunoSEQ multiplex PCR; TCRdb has only the in-frame clones, and not every one. Of 99,000 or so clones listed, about 88% are singletons. Here the sequenced sample was peripheral blood, taken on day 0 of AZD1222 vaccination. The receptors were sampled from an adult in good health.

The V call is TRBV12-3 or TRBV12-4, the J call TRBJ1-1; the D gene is possibly TRBD1 (5 bases). The V gene lost 3 bases and the J gene lost 5 bases, with 7 bases spanning the gap. This CDR3 spans 12 amino acids. The CDR3 region has the DNA TGTGCCAGCAGTTTGTGGGGGACTGAAGCTTTCTTT. Encoded protein: CASSLWGTEAFF.

The J gene is TRBJ2-5, the V gene TRBV30; tentatively, D is TRBD2 (5 bases). The CDR3 is 14 residues long. V was pared by 0 bases and J by 5 bases, with 13 bases between. The V gene's germline CDR1 is GTSNPN and CDR2 SVGIG (reference sequence). CDR3 nucleotides: TGTGCCTGGAGTGTGGGGATAGCGAGGGAGACCCAGTACTTC. Its protein product is CAWSVGIARETQYF.

The genes are TRBV10-1 and TRBJ1-5; D is undetermined. This CDR3 is 13 amino acids long. Trimming stripped 4 bases from V and 5 bases from J, with 9 bases between. In germline, CDR1 is WNHNN, CDR2 SYGVQD (reference sequence). In DNA, the CDR3 is TGCGCCAGCAGTGTAGGGATCGATCAGCCCCAGCATTTT. Protein sequence: CASSVGIDQPQHF.

The genes are TRBV15 and TRBJ2-2; 7 bases fit TRBD1. The CDR3 consists of 17 residues. The V and J ends lost 3 bases and 5 bases, in that order; junction bases with no gene match: 12. CDR1 and CDR2 from the germline V gene are LNHNV and YYDKDF (reference sequence). The CDR3 coding sequence is TGTGCCACCAGCAGGGATCAGGGGGAGACATCTACCGGGGAGCTGTTTTTT. Residues: CATSRDQGETSTGELFF.

The chain joins TRBV18 to TRBJ2-5; TRBD2 aligns across 8 bases. J gave up 1 base and V 0 bases, and 1 base lay outside the gene matches. Germline lookup yields CDR1 KGHSH and CDR2 LQKENI. CDR3 length equals 15 residues. CDR3 DNA: TGTGCCAGCTCACCACCGGGACTAGTCCAAGAGACCCAGTACTTC. Amino acid sequence: CASSPPGLVQETQYF. The entire variable domain, with the rest obtained from reference TRBV18 and TRBJ2-5, is as follows: NAGVMQNPRHLVRRRGQEARLRCSPMKGHSHVYWYRQLPEEGLKFMVYLQKENIIDESGMPKERFSAEFPKEGPSILRIQQVVRGDSAAYFCASSPPGLVQETQYFGPGTRLLVL.

This rearrangement joins TRBV6-5 to TRBJ1-6, with 7 nucleotides matching TRBD1. The CDR3 loop spans 14 amino acids. Germline V lookup: CDR1 MNHEY, CDR2 SVGAGI. V lost 2 bases to trimming and J lost 10 bases; unmatched junction nucleotides: 5. The CDR3 spells CASSYPGGGSPLHF. The CDR3 coding sequence is TGTGCCAGCAGTTACCCCGGAGGGGGCTCACCCCTCCACTTT.

V is TRBV7-9 and J is TRBJ2-5; TRBD2 aligns across 8 bases. The V gene end was trimmed by 5 bases and the J gene end by 2 bases; junction bases not matched to a gene: 7. The CDR3 extends over 15 amino acids. Germline CDR1 reads SEHNR; CDR2 reads FQNEAQ (reference sequence). The CDR3: CASSLGAGGQETQYF. The CDR3 DNA follows: TGTGCCAGCAGCCTTGGGGCGGGGGGTCAAGAGACCCAGTACTTC.

The V and J genes are TRBV19 and TRBJ2-2; TRBD1 aligns across 7 bases. Germline CDR1 LNHDA, CDR2 SQIVND (reference sequence). The ends lost 0 bases at V and 2 bases at J; junction bases unmatched: 3. This CDR3 is 16 amino acids long. Here the CDR3 reads CASSIDRGINTGELFF. DNA of the CDR3: TGTGCCAGTAGTATAGACAGGGGGATAAACACCGGGGAGCTGTTTTTT.

The gene calls are TRBV7-9 and TRBJ1-2; D ambiguous. Germline values: CDR1 SEHNR, CDR2 FQNEAQ (reference sequence). The CDR3 is 16 amino acids. The germline V and J ends were trimmed by 7 bases and 0 bases, with 18 bases remaining between them. The CDR3 loop reads CASNQDSLGSNYGYTF. For the CDR3, the DNA is TGTGCCAGCAACCAGGACTCCCTCGGATCTAACTATGGCTACACCTTC.

This chain joins TRBV5-5 and TRBJ1-5; D remains unclear. The ends were cut back, 0 bases at V and 4 bases at J, with 8 bases in the middle. From germline, CDR1 is SGHKS and CDR2 YYEKEE (reference sequence). The CDR3 covers 14 residues. The CDR3 loop is CASSLAGSNQPQHF. CDR3 coding DNA: TGTGCCAGCAGCTTGGCCGGCAGTAATCAGCCCCAGCATTTT. Variable domain in full (rest from reference TRBV5-5 and TRBJ1-5): DAGVTQSPTHLIKTRGQQVTLRCSPISGHKSVSWYQQVLGQGPQFIFQYYEKEERGRGNFPDRFSARQFPNYSSELNVNALLLGDSALYLCASSLAGSNQPQHFGDGTRLSIL.

The rearrangement links TRBV2 to TRBJ1-1; the D gene is possibly TRBD1 (5 bases). Germline V gene sequence: CDR1 SNHLY, CDR2 FYNNEI. CDR3 length: 13 amino acids. V was clipped by 6 bases and J by 1 base, with 9 bases between them. DNA for the CDR3: TGTGCCAGCAGGCCTGACAGGAACACTGAAGCTTTCTTT. Translating it yields CASRPDRNTEAFF.

As for this clone: Without the conserved terminal phenylalanine or tryptophan, this CDR3 likely stems from a read error. The V call is TRBV4-1, the J call TRBJ1-6; 7 bases are shared with TRBD1. The CDR3 extends over 14 amino acids. Germline CDR1 is MGHRA and CDR2 is YSYEKL. J lost 11 bases, V lost 3 bases, and 7 bases had no gene match. The CDR3 DNA reads as TGCGCCAGCAGCCACGTGACAGGGAGGGCACCCCTCCACCTT. This translates into CASSHVTGRAPLHL.

The V gene is TRBV4-1, the J gene TRBJ1-4, with 11 positions matching TRBD1. The J segment lost 8 bases and the V segment lost 0 bases, leaving 17 bases of the junction unmatched. Germline CDR1 MGHRA, CDR2 YSYEKL. CDR3 size: 20 residues. DNA for the CDR3: TGCGCCAGCAGCCAAGATGTAGGGGGACAGGGGGTTTTCTTTTGGGAAAAACTGTTTTTT. Translating it yields CASSQDVGGQGVFFWEKLFF.

The table lists this clone with many counts. The rearrangement joins TRBV19 to TRBJ2-2; D perhaps matches TRBD1 (6 bases). V was cut by 6 bases and J by 2 bases, with 10 bases left in between. This CDR3 has 14 amino acids. Germline lookup yields CDR1 LNHDA and CDR2 SQIVND (reference sequence). This CDR3 reads CASRGAENTGELFF. The DNA of the CDR3 is TGTGCCAGTAGGGGGGCCGAAAACACCGGGGAGCTGTTTTTT.

V gene TRBV13 combines with J gene TRBJ1-5; a possible D gene is TRBD1 (5 bases). Germline V CDR1 and CDR2: PRHDT, FYEKMQ (reference sequence). The CDR3 is 16 amino acids. V dropped 1 base and J dropped 2 bases, with 12 bases sitting between them. As DNA, the CDR3 is TGTGCCAGCAGCTTAGCTGGGGCATCGGGCAATCAGCCCCAGCATTTT. Encoded protein: CASSLAGASGNQPQHF.

This sequence joins TRBV5-1 and TRBJ2-7, with TRBD1 matching over 11 bases. CDR1 is SGHRS and CDR2 is YFSETQ in the germline V gene. This CDR3 contains 15 residues. The ends lost 0 bases at V and 5 bases at J; junction bases unmatched: 4. CDR3 sequence reads: CASSLAGTGGHEQYF. DNA of the CDR3: TGCGCCAGCAGCTTGGCCGGGACAGGGGGTCACGAGCAGTACTTC.

This chain connects TRBV4-1 to TRBJ1-1; D unresolved. Germline V gene data show CDR1 as MGHRA and CDR2 as YSYEKL. This CDR3 is built from 16 residues. V dropped 0 bases and J dropped 1 base, with 12 bases sitting between them. CDR3 DNA: TGCGCCAGCAGCCAAGAGTATCGGGGAAAGAACACTGAAGCTTTCTTT. The encoded protein is CASSQEYRGKNTEAFF.

The chain combines TRBV30 with TRBJ1-5; a possible D gene is TRBD1 (5 bases). V was trimmed by 0 bases and J by 5 bases, leaving 14 bases between them. The CDR3 is 15 residues long. Germline V CDR1 and CDR2: GTSNPN, SVGIG (reference sequence). The CDR3 coding sequence is TGTGCCTGGAGTGTACCCGGGCAGGGACATCAGCCCCAGCATTTT. Its protein is CAWSVPGQGHQPQHF.

V gene TRBV5-4 combines with J gene TRBJ1-4; D not certain. Trimming removed 0 bases from V and 6 bases from J, with 6 bases in between. CDR1 is SGHNT and CDR2 is YYREEE in the germline V gene (reference sequence). This CDR3 is built from 13 residues. The CDR3 spells CASSLDRDEKLFF. DNA of the CDR3: TGTGCCAGCAGCTTGGACCGGGATGAAAAACTGTTTTTT.

The rearrangement links TRBV6-4 to TRBJ1-6; no clear D gene. The germline V and J ends were trimmed by 3 bases and 13 bases, with 16 bases remaining between them. The CDR3 runs to 14 residues. Germline V gene data show CDR1 as MRHNA and CDR2 as SNTAGT. The CDR3 DNA is TGTGCCAGCAGTGAATCGGTCGACGGTTCTCCCCTCCACTTT. Translated, it gives CASSESVDGSPLHF.

V usage is TRBV4-1 and J usage is TRBJ2-3, with D possibly TRBD2 on 7 matching bases. Trimming removed 0 bases from V and 8 bases from J, with 15 bases in between. The CDR3 consists of 15 residues. The germline gives CDR1 MGHRA, CDR2 YSYEKL. CDR3 protein: CASSQESGGAITQYF. The CDR3 DNA sequence: TGCGCCAGCAGCCAAGAAAGTGGGGGGGCGATTACGCAGTATTTT.

This clone was recorded only once. The J gene is TRBJ2-7, the V gene TRBV19; D might be TRBD2 (6 bases). V was pared by 2 bases and J by 2 bases, with 7 bases between. CDR1 LNHDA and CDR2 SQIVND come from the germline V gene (reference sequence). There are 13 residues in the CDR3. CDR3 DNA: TGTGCCAGTAGTATATCGGGAGCCTACGAGCAGTACTTC. It is translated as CASSISGAYEQYF. The variable domain in full, with the rest retrieved from reference TRBV19 and TRBJ2-7, is DGGITQSPKYLFRKEGQNVTLSCEQNLNHDAMYWYRQDPGQGLRLIYYSQIVNDFQKGDIAEGYSVSREKKESFPLTVTSAQKNPTAFYLCASSISGAYEQYFGPGTRLTVT.

This clone was seen once. This chain joins TRBV24-1 and TRBJ2-7, with 7 bases aligning to TRBD1. Germline trimming cut 1 base from V and 6 bases from J; bases unmatched to any gene: 14. The CDR3 runs 17 residues. Looked up from germline, CDR1 is KGHDR and CDR2 is SFDVKD. The CDR3 region has the DNA TGTGCCACCAGTGATTTTAAGGGGGCTGGGGACGCGCGCGAGCAGTACTTC. Translation gives CATSDFKGAGDAREQYF.

This rearrangement joins TRBV5-1 to TRBJ2-3; D unclear. The CDR3 is 14 residues long. Germline CDR1 and CDR2: SGHRS and YFSETQ. Trimming removed 0 bases from V and 6 bases from J, with 11 bases in between. CDR3 in amino acids: CASSLDVSVDTQYF. The DNA of the CDR3 is TGCGCCAGCAGCTTGGATGTGTCCGTTGATACGCAGTATTTT.